This is a list of T cell receptor beta chains from one sample in a study of CD8+CD57+ T cells in acquired aplastic anemia. One entry per CDR3 protein, called by TCRdb with MiXCR from the reads. The table lists 160,000 or so distinct CDR3 sequences, 71% of them singletons, with around 45% in the top ten. Material for sequencing was sorted CD4+, CD8+, or CD8+CD57+ T cells (not recorded which) from PBMCs. The source is a human donor with aplastic anemia. Each CDR3 is given with its conserved first and last residue. D genes are given only for firm matches. Size values are once, few and many counts, or a class for expanded clones, and some rows have none.

>.|TRBD2|TRBV14|15|TRBJ2-7
CASSLTRDYRYEQYF
TGTGCCAGCAGCCTTACCCGGGACTATCGGTACGAGCAGTACTTC
>.|.|TRBV7-4|13|TRBJ1-2
CASSLEPNYGYTF
TGTGCCAGCAGCCTTGAACCTAACTATGGCTACACCTTC
>.|.|TRBV28|14|TRBJ2-2
CASSLGIHTGELFF
TGTGCCAGCAGTTTGGGGATTCACACCGGGGAGCTGTTTTTT
>once|TRBD2|TRBV20-1|15|TRBJ2-2
CSAGSGTRRPGELFF
TGCAGTGCTGGATCCGGGACTAGGCGTCCCGGGGAGCTGTTTTTT
>once|TRBD1|TRBV20-1|13|TRBJ1-4
CSALTGGEEKLFF
TGCAGTGCTCTGACAGGGGGAGAGGAAAAACTGTTTTTT
>.|.|TRBV20-1|13|TRBJ1-3
CSAREGAGNTIYF
TGCAGTGCTAGAGAGGGGGCCGGAAACACCATATATTTT
>.|.|TRBV20-1|15|TRBJ1-2
CSARPARDSSYGYTF
TGCAGTGCTAGACCAGCCCGGGACTCCTCCTATGGCTACACCTTC
>.|.|TRBV7-9|17|TRBJ2-1
CASSLDFGSFSYNEQFF
TGTGCCAGCAGCTTAGATTTTGGGTCCTTCTCCTACAATGAGCAGTTCTTC
>many|.|TRBV11-2|15|TRBJ1-2
CASSLDRVGPYGYTF
TGTGCCAGCAGCTTAGATCGTGTAGGGCCGTATGGCTACACCTTC
>.|.|TRBV29-1|12|TRBJ2-7
CSVQTRVYEQYF
TGCAGCGTCCAAACCAGGGTATACGAGCAGTACTTC
>.|.|TRBV7-9|12|TRBJ2-7
CASSFLSDEQYF
TGTGCCAGCAGTTTCCTTAGTGACGAGCAGTACTTC
>.|TRBD2|TRBV20-1|13|TRBJ2-1
CSARAYSGAKQFF
TGCAGTGCTAGGGCATATAGCGGGGCGAAGCAGTTCTTC
>.|.|TRBV7-2|15|TRBJ2-1
CASSFDISSYNEQFF
TGTGCCAGCAGCTTTGACATAAGCTCCTACAATGAGCAGTTCTTC
>.|.|TRBV5-5|14|TRBJ2-7
CASSLSFSSYEQYF
TGCGCCAGCAGCTTGTCATTCAGCTCCTACGAGCAGTACTTC
>.|.|TRBV7-9|14|TRBJ2-5
CASSLRNSPETQYF
TGTGCCAGCAGCTTAAGGAACTCCCCAGAGACCCAGTACTTC
>.|.|TRBV14|14|TRBJ2-2
CASSPGTRTGELFF
TGTGCCAGCAGCCCGGGGACTCGCACCGGGGAGCTGTTTTTT
>few|.|TRBV7-8|14|TRBJ2-5
CASSLTGTKETQYF
TGTGCCAGCAGCTTAACAGGGACGAAGGAGACCCAGTACTTC
>once|TRBD1|TRBV29-1|12|TRBJ2-7
CSVGVRGYEQYF
TGCAGCGTTGGTGTCAGGGGGTACGAGCAGTACTTC
>.|TRBD1|TRBV5-1|13|TRBJ2-1
CASSSDRDNEQFF
TGCGCCAGCAGCTCGGACAGGGACAATGAGCAGTTCTTT
>many|TRBD2|TRBV11-3|17|TRBJ2-3
CASSARRLAGTADTQYF
TGTGCCAGCAGCGCTCGTAGACTAGCGGGGACGGCAGATACGCAGTATTTT
>medium-sized|.|TRBV6-1|14|TRBJ2-7
CASSESLERSEQYF
TGTGCCAGCAGTGAAAGCCTGGAGAGGAGCGAGCAGTACTTC
>.|.|TRBV19|14|TRBJ1-6
CASSIIREGSPLHF
TGTGCCAGTAGTATAATCCGGGAAGGTTCACCCCTCCACTTT
>.|.|TRBV5-4|13|TRBJ1-3
CASSFTQGNTIYF
TGTGCCAGCAGCTTTACACAAGGAAACACCATATATTTT
>few|.|TRBV25-1|15|TRBJ1-6
CASSESVGRGSPLHF
TGTGCCAGCAGTGAATCTGTAGGTCGAGGTTCACCCCTCCACTTT
>.|.|TRBV7-9|13|TRBJ1-1
CASSFQANTEAFF
TGTGCCAGCAGCTTCCAGGCGAACACTGAAGCTTTCTTT
>.|TRBD1|TRBV9|15|TRBJ1-6
CASSLGQASNSPLHF
TGTGCCAGCAGCTTAGGACAGGCCAGTAATTCACCCCTCCACTTT
>.|.|TRBV20-1|14|TRBJ1-4
CSAPLQGSSEKLFF
TGCAGTGCTCCGCTCCAGGGGAGCAGTGAAAAACTGTTTTTT
>.|TRBD2|TRBV15|17|TRBJ2-1
CATSRETSGNSYNEQFF
TGTGCCACCAGCAGAGAGACTAGCGGGAACTCCTACAATGAGCAGTTCTTC
>.|.|TRBV19|13|TRBJ2-7
CASSIVDSYEQYF
TGTGCCAGTAGTATAGTGGACTCCTACGAGCAGTACTTC
>.|.|TRBV7-9|16|TRBJ2-5
CASSRGQGGGGETQYF
TGTGCCAGCAGCCGCGGACAGGGAGGGGGGGGAGAGACCCAGTACTTC
>once|.|TRBV10-1|14|TRBJ1-1
CASSDGGLNTEAFF
TGCGCCAGCAGTGACGGCGGATTGAACACTGAAGCTTTCTTT
>.|.|TRBV19|14|TRBJ1-6
CASTRGNNNSPLHF
TGTGCCAGTACGCGGGGAAACAATAATTCACCCCTCCACTTT
>.|TRBD2|TRBV2|15|TRBJ2-1
CASSESSGGTNEQFF
TGTGCCAGCAGTGAATCTAGCGGGGGGACCAATGAGCAGTTCTTC
>.|.|TRBV12-3/TRBV12-4|12|TRBJ1-1
CASSFGGAEAFF
TGTGCCAGCAGTTTTGGGGGCGCTGAAGCTTTCTTT
>.|.|TRBV15|15|TRBJ2-7
CATSRERRGYYEQYF
TGTGCCACCAGCAGAGAACGACGAGGGTACTACGAGCAGTACTTC
>.|TRBD1|TRBV11-3|14|TRBJ2-2
CASSTDRGTGELFF
TGTGCCAGCAGCACCGACAGGGGCACCGGGGAGCTGTTTTTT
>.|TRBD1|TRBV19|14|TRBJ2-2
CASSPQGSTGELFF
TGTGCCAGTAGTCCACAGGGGTCCACCGGGGAGCTGTTTTTT
>.|TRBD1|TRBV29-1|13|TRBJ1-1
CSAGQGHNTEAFF
TGCAGCGCTGGACAGGGTCACAACACTGAAGCTTTCTTT
>.|.|TRBV7-9|14|TRBJ2-3
CASSLRGNTDTQYF
TGTGCCAGCAGCTTGAGGGGGAACACAGATACGCAGTATTTT
>.|.|TRBV5-5|14|TRBJ1-5
CASSLGSRDQPQHF
TGTGCCAGCAGCTTAGGGAGCAGGGATCAGCCCCAGCATTTT
>.|.|TRBV9|15|TRBJ1-2
CASSVNAQIDYGYTF
TGTGCCAGCAGCGTAAATGCACAGATAGATTATGGCTACACCTTC
>.|TRBD1|TRBV20-1|11|TRBJ1-2
CSAPDRAESLF
TGCAGTGCCCCGGACAGGGCTGAAAGTCTCTTC
>.|.|TRBV7-9|14|TRBJ2-5
CASLEGGYQETQYF
TGTGCCAGCCTTGAGGGGGGGTACCAAGAGACCCAGTACTTC
>.|.|TRBV10-2|14|TRBJ2-7
CASSATSPEGERYF
TGCGCCAGCAGCGCGACATCTCCGGAGGGCGAGCGGTACTTC
>.|TRBD2|TRBV20-1|14|TRBJ2-5
CSAHSGGAGETQYF
TGCAGTGCTCACAGCGGGGGGGCAGGGGAGACCCAGTACTTC
>.|TRBD1|TRBV19|14|TRBJ1-2
CASTAQGADYGYTF
TGTGCCAGTACCGCGCAGGGGGCTGACTATGGCTACACCTTC
>.|.|TRBV7-7|13|TRBJ1-1
CTSSLEGGTEAFF
TGTACCAGCAGCTTAGAAGGGGGCACTGAAGCTTTCTTT
>.|TRBD2|TRBV5-7|16|TRBJ2-3
CASSFGGGSPTDTQYF
TGTGCCAGCAGCTTCGGGGGGGGTAGCCCCACAGATACGCAGTATTTT
>.|.|TRBV20-1|10|TRBJ2-1
CSAVRYEQFF
TGCAGTGCGGTGCGGTATGAGCAGTTCTTC